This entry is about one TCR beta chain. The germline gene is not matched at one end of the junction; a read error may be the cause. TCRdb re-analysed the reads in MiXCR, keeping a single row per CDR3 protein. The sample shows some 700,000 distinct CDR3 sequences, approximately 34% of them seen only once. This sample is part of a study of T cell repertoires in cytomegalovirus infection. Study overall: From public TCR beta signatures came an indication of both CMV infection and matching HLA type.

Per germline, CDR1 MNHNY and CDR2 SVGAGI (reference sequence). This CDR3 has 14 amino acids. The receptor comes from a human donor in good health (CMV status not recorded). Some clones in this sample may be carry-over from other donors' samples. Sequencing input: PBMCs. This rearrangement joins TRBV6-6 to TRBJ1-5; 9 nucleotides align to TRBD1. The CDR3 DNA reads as TGTGGCAGCGAACCGGGACAGGGAGGCCAGCCCCAGCATTTT. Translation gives CGSEPGQGGQPQHF.